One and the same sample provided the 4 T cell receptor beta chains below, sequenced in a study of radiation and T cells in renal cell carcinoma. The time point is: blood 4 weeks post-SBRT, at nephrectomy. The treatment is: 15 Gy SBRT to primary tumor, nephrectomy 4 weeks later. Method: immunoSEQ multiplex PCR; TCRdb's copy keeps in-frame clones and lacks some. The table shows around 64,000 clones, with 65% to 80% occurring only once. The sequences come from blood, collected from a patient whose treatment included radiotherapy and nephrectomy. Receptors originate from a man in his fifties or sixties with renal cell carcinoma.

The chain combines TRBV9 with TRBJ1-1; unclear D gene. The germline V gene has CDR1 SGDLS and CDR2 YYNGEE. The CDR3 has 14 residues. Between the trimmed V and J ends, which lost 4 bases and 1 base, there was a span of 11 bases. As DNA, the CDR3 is TGTGCCAGCAGCACCCACTCCTCGAACACTGAAGCTTTCTTT. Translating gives CASSTHSSNTEAFF.

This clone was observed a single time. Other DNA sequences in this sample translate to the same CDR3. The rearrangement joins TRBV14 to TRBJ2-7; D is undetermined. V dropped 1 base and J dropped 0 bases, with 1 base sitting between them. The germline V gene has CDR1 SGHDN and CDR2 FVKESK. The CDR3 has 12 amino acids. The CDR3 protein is CASSQGSYEQYV. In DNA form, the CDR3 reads TGTGCCAGCAGCCAAGGCTCCTACGAGCAGTACGTC.

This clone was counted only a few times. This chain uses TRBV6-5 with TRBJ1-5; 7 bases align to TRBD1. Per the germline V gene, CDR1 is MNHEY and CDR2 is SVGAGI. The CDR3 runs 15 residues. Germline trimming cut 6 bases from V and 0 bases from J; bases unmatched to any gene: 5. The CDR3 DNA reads TGTGCCAGCAGACCCACAGGGGATAGCAATCAGCCCCAGCATTTT. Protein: CASRPTGDSNQPQHF.

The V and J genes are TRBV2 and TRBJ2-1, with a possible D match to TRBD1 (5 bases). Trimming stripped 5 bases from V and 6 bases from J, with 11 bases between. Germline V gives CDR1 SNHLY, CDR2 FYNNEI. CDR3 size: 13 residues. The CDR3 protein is CASSSDNGNEQFF. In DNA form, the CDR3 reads TGTGCCAGCAGTTCGGACAACGGCAATGAGCAGTTCTTC.